This T cell receptor (beta chain) was obtained from a study of blood T cell repertoires in COVID-19. Study overall: There were acute and convalescent COVID-19 samples, and they came from the United States, Italy and Spain. From T cells, B-cell-depleted T cells, or PBMCs came the material, which was cDNA or gDNA.

Assay used: immunoSEQ multiplex PCR; TCRdb lists only in-frame clones, some missing. This sample has roughly 160,000 clones, with 83% found just once. This CDR3 has 16 residues. Trimming cost V 2 bases and J 5 bases; bases outside gene matches: 9. The germline gives CDR1 MNHNS, CDR2 SASEGT. The TCR was taken from a woman of 80 years or more with acute or convalescent COVID-19. J is TRBJ2-5 and V is TRBV6-1, with TRBD2 matching over 9 bases. Sequencing was done on a sample of peripheral blood. As DNA, the CDR3 is TGTGCCAGCAGTGAAATAGGGCTAGCGGGATGGGAGACCCAGTACTTC. It codes for CASSEIGLAGWETQYF.